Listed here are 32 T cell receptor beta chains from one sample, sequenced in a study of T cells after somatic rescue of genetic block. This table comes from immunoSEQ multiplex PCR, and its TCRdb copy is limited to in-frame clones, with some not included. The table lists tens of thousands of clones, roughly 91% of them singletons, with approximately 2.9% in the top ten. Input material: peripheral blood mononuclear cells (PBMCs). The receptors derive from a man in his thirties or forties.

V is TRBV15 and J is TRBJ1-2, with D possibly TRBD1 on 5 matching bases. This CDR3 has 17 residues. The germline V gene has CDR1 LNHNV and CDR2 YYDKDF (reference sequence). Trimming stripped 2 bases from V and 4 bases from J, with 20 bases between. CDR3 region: CATSRKGGALSGYGYTF. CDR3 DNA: TGTGCCACCAGCAGAAAAGGTGGGGCTCTGAGTGGCTATGGCTACACCTTC.

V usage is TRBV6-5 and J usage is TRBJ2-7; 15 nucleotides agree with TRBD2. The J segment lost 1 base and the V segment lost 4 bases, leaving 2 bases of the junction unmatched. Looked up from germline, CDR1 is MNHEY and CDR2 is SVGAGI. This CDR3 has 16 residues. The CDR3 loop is CASSSGLAGGSYEQYF. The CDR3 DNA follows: TGTGCCAGCAGTTCCGGACTAGCGGGGGGGTCCTACGAGCAGTACTTC.

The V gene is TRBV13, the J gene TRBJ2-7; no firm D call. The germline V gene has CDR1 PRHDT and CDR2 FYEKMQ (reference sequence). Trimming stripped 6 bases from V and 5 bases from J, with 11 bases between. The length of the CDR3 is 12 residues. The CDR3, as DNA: TGTGCCAGCAGTAGACCGCCAGACGAGCAGTACTTC. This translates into CASSRPPDEQYF.

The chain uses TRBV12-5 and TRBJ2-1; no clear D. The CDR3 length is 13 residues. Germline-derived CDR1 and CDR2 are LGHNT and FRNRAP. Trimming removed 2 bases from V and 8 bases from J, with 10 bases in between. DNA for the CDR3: TGTGCTAGTGGTTTGTCCGCCTTAGATGAGCAGTTCTTC. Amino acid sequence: CASGLSALDEQFF.

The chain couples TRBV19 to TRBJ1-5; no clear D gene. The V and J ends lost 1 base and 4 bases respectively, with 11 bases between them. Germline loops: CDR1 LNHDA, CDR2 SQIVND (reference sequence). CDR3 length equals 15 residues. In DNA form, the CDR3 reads TGTGCCAGTAGTATAGGACAACCCTCGAATCAGCCCCAGCATTTT. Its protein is CASSIGQPSNQPQHF.

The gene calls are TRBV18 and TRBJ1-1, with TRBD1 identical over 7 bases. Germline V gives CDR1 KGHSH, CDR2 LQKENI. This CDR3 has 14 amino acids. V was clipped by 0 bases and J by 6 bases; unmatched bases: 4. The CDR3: CASSPPQGYPEAFF. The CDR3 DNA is TGTGCCAGCTCACCACCACAGGGGTACCCTGAAGCTTTCTTT.

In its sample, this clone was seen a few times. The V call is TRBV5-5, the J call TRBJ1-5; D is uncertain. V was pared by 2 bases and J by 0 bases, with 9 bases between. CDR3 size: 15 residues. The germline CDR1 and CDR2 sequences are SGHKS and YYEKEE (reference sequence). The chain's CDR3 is CASSFLPYSNQPQHF. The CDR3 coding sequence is TGTGCCAGCAGCTTTCTTCCGTATAGCAATCAGCCCCAGCATTTT.

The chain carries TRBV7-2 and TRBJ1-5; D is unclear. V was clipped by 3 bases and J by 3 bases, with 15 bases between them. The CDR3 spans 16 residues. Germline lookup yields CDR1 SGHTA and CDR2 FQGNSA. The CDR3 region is CASSFLGPYANQPQHF. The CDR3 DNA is TGTGCCAGCAGCTTCCTCGGACCGTACGCCAATCAGCCCCAGCATTTT.

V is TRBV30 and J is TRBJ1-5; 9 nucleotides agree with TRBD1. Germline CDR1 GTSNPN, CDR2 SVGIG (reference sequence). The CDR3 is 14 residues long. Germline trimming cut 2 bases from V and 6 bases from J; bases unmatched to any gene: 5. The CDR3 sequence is CAWSRDREVQPQHF. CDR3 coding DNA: TGTGCCTGGAGTCGGGACAGGGAAGTTCAGCCCCAGCATTTT.

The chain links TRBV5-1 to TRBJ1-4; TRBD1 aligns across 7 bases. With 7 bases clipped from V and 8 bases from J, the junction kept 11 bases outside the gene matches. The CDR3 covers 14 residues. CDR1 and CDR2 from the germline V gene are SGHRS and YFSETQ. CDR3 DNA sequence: TGCGCCAGCTCCCCCGGAAGGGGGCGGGAAAAACTGTTTTTT. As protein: CASSPGRGREKLFF. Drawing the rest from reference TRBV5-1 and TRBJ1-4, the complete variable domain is KAGVTQTPRYLIKTRGQQVTLSCSPISGHRSVSWYQQTPGQGLQFLFEYFSETQRNKGNFPGRFSGRQFSNSRSEMNVSTLELGDSALYLCASSPGRGREKLFFGSGTQLSVL.

CDR3 loop: CATKGLAFAYNEQFF. In nucleotides, the CDR3 is TGTGCCACCAAGGGACTAGCATTTGCTTACAATGAGCAGTTCTTC. This rearrangement joins TRBV19 to TRBJ2-1, with TRBD2 identical over 9 bases. This CDR3 region has 15 residues. From germline, CDR1 is LNHDA and CDR2 SQIVND (reference sequence). V lost 10 bases to trimming and J lost 4 bases; unmatched junction nucleotides: 11.

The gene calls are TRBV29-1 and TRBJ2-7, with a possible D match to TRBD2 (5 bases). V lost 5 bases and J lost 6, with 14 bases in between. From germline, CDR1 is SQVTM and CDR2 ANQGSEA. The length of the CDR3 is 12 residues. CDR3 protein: CSVSTFSAEQYF. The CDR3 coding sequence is TGCAGCGTTTCTACTTTTAGCGCCGAGCAGTACTTC.

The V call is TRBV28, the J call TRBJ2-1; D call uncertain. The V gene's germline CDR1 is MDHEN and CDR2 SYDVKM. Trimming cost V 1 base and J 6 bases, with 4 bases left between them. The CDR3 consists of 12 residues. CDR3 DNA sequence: TGTGCCAGCAGTTTATCTAGCAATGAGCAGTTCTTC. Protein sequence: CASSLSSNEQFF.

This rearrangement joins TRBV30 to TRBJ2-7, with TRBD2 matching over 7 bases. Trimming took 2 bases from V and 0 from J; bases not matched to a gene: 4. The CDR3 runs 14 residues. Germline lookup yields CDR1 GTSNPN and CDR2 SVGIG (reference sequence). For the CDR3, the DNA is TGTGCCTGGAGTATTGGCGGGAGCTCCTACGAGCAGTACTTC. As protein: CAWSIGGSSYEQYF.

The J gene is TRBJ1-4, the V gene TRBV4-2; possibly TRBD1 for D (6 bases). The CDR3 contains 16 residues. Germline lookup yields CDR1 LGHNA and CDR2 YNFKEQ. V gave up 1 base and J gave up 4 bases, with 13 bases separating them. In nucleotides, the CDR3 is TGTGCCAGCAGCCAAGTTGGGGGGCGGGTTAATGAAAAACTGTTTTTT. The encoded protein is CASSQVGGRVNEKLFF.

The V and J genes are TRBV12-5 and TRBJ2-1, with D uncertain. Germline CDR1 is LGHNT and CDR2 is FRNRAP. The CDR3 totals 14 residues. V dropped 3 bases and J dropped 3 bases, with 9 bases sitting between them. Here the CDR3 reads CASGFVGSYNEQFF. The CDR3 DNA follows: TGTGCTAGTGGTTTCGTGGGTAGCTACAATGAGCAGTTCTTC.

The CDR3 loop reads CASSLELAVSSYNEQFF. The DNA of the CDR3 is TGTGCCAGCAGCTTGGAGCTAGCGGTGAGCTCCTACAATGAGCAGTTCTTC. This chain links TRBV5-6 with TRBJ2-1, with TRBD2 matching 7 bases. The CDR3 is made up of 17 amino acids. Germline trimming cut 0 bases from V and 0 bases from J; bases unmatched to any gene: 6. Germline assignment: CDR1 SGHDT and CDR2 YYEEEE.

The CDR3 DNA follows: TGTGCCAGCAGCCGAGCTACAGGGGGCGGAAAACTGTTTTTT. This sequence encodes CASSRATGGGKLFF. This chain joins TRBV5-8 and TRBJ1-4, with 9 nucleotides matching TRBD1. Per the germline V gene, CDR1 is SGHTS and CDR2 is YDEGEE. The CDR3 has 14 residues. The J segment lost 10 bases and the V segment lost 4 bases, leaving 8 bases of the junction unmatched.

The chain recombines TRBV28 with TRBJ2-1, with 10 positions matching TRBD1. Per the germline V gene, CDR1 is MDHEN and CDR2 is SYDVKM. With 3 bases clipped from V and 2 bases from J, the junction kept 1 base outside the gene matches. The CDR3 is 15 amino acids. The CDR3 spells CASSFGQGAYNEQFF. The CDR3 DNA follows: TGTGCCAGCAGTTTTGGACAGGGGGCCTACAATGAGCAGTTCTTC.

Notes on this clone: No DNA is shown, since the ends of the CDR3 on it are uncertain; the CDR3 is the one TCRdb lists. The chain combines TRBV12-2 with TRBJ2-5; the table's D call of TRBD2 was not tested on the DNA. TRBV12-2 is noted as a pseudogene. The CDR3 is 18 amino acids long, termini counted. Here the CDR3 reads CASRLPYLCRGGRETQYF.

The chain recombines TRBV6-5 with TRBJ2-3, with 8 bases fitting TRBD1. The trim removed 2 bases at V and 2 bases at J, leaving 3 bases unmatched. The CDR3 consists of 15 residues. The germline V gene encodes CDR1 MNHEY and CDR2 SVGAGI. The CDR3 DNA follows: TGTGCCAGCAGTTACACGGGACAGGACACAGATACGCAGTATTTT. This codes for CASSYTGQDTDTQYF.

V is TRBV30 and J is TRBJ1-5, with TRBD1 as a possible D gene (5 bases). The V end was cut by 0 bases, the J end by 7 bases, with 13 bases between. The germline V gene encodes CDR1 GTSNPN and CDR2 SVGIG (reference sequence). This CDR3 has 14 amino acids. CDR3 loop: CAWSVRQGGQPQHF. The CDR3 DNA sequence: TGTGCCTGGAGTGTGCGTCAGGGAGGACAGCCCCAGCATTTT. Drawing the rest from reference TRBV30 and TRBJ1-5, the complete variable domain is SQTIHQWPATLVQPVGSPLSLECTVEGTSNPNLYWYRQAAGRGLQLLFYSVGIGQISSEVPQNLSASRPQDRQFILSSKKLLLSDSGFYLCAWSVRQGGQPQHFGDGTRLSIL.

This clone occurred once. The CDR3 sequence is CASSYTDRQGSYEQYF. The CDR3, as DNA: TGTGCCAGCAGTTACACCGACCGCCAGGGGAGCTACGAGCAGTACTTC. The rearrangement uses TRBV6-6 and TRBJ2-7; perhaps TRBD1 as D (6 bases). V dropped 2 bases and J dropped 3 bases, with 17 bases sitting between them. The CDR3 has 16 residues. CDR1 and CDR2 (germline): MNHNY, SVGAGI (reference sequence).

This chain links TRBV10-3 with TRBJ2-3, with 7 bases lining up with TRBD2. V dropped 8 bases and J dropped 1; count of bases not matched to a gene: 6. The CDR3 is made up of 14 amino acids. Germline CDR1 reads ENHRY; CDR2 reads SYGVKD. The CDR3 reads CAIGPGGGTDTQYF. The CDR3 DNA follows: TGTGCCATCGGTCCGGGAGGAGGCACAGATACGCAGTATTTT.

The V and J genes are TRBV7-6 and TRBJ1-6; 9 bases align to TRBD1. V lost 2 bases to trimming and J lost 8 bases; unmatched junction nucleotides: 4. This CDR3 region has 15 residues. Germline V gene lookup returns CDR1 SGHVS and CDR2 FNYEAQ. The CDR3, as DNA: TGTGCCAGCAGCTTACAGGGGACAGGGTATTCACCCCTCCACTTT. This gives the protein CASSLQGTGYSPLHF.

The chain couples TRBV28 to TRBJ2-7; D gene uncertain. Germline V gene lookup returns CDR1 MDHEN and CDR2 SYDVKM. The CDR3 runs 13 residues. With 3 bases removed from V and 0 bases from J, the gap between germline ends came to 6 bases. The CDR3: CASSLPVSYEQYF. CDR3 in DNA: TGTGCCAGCAGTTTGCCAGTCTCCTACGAGCAGTACTTC.

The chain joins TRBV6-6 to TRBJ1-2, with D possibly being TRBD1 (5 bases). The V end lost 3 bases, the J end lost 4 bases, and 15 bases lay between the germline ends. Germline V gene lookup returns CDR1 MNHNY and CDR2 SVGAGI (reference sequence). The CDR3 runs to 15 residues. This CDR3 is CASSYLGPGGYGYTF. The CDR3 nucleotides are TGTGCCAGCAGTTATCTGGGACCCGGAGGCTATGGCTACACCTTC.

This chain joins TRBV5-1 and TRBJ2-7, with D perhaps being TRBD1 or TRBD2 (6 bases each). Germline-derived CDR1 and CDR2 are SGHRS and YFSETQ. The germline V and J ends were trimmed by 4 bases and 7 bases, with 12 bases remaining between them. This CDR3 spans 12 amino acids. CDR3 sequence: CASSPGASEQYF. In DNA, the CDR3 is TGCGCCAGCAGCCCGGGGGCTTCGGAGCAGTACTTC.

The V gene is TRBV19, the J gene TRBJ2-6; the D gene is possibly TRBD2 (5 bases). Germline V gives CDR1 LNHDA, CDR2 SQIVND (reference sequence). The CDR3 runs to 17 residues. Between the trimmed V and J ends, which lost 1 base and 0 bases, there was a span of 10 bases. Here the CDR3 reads CASSIGGSGSGANVLTF. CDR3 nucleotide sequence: TGTGCCAGTAGTATAGGAGGGAGTGGCTCTGGGGCCAACGTCCTGACTTTC.

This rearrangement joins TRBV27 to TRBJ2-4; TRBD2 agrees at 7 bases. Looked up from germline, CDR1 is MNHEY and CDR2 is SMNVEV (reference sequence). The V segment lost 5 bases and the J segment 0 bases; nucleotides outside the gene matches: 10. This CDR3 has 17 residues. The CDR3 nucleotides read TGTGCCAGCAGTCCCCTTTATCGGGGGGAAGCCAAAAACATTCAGTACTTC. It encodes CASSPLYRGEAKNIQYF.

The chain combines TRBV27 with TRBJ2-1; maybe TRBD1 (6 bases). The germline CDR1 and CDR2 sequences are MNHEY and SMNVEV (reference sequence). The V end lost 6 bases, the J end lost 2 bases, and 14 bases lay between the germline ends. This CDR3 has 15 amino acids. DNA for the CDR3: TGTGCCAGCAGACTCGGGACATTTACCTACAATGAGCAGTTCTTC. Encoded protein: CASRLGTFTYNEQFF.

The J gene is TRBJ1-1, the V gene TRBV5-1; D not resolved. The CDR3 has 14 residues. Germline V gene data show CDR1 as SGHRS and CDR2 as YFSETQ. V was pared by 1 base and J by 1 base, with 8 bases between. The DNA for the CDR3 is TGCGCCAGCAGCTTGTCTATGGAGAACACTGAAGCTTTCTTT. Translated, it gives CASSLSMENTEAFF.